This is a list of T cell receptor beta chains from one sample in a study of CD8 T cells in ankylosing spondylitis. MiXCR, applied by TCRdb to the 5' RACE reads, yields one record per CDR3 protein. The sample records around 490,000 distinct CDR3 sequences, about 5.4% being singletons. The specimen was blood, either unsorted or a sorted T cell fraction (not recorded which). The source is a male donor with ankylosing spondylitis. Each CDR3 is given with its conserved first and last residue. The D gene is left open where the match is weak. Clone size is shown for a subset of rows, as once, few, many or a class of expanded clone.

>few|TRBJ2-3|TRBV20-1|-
CSASGSRVTDTQYF
TGCAGTGCTAGCGGGAGCCGAGTCACAGATACGCAGTATTTT
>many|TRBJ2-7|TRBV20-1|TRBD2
CSAGGYEQYF
TGCAGTGCCGGGGGGTACGAGCAGTACTTC
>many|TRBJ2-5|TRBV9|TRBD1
CASSPRDRDKETQYF
TGTGCCAGCAGCCCCCGGGACAGGGATAAAGAGACCCAGTACTTC
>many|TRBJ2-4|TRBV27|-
CASGDWDIQYF
TGTGCCAGCGGGGATTGGGACATTCAGTACTTC
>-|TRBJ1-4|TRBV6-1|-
CASRPGLGGGANEKLFF
TGTGCCAGCAGACCCGGCCTAGGAGGGGGTGCTAATGAAAAACTGTTTTTT
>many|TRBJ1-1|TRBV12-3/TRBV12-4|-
CASPGMGEAFF
TGTGCCAGCCCAGGGATGGGAGAAGCTTTCTTT
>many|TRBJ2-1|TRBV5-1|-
CASSKPFHNEQFF
TGCGCCAGCAGCAAACCATTCCACAATGAGCAGTTCTTC
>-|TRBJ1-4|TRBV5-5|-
CASSLVWANEKLFF
TGTGCCAGCAGCTTGGTATGGGCTAATGAAAAACTGTTTTTT
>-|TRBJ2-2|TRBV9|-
CASSGGVFTGELFF
TGTGCCAGCAGCGGGGGGGTTTTCACCGGGGAGCTGTTTTTT
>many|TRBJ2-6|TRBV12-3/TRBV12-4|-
CASRGAGANVLTF
TGTGCCAGCAGAGGGGCTGGGGCCAACGTCCTGACTTTC
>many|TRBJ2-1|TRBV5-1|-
CASSLVGGLEQFF
TGCGCCAGCAGCTTGGTAGGGGGTTTAGAGCAGTTCTTC